This entry lists 28 T cell receptor beta chains sequenced from one sample in a study of cytomegalovirus exposure and HLA in healthy donors. 60 Vbeta and 13 Jbeta primers were used in PCR. The assay was immunoSEQ multiplex PCR, and TCRdb's table has in-frame clones only and misses some. The data hold 130,000 or so clones, with 74% observed a single time. The specimen sequenced was PBMCs. The receptor set was obtained from a man in his forties in good health and CMV-seropositive.

Here the CDR3 DNA reads TGTGCCAGCAGCTTAGTCGGGGGACTAGTCGGGCTTCTAGATACGCAGTATTTT. Residues: CASSLVGGLVGLLDTQYF. This rearrangement joins TRBV7-6 to TRBJ2-3, with 8 bases that match TRBD2. Germline-derived CDR1 and CDR2 are SGHVS and FNYEAQ. J gave up 5 bases and V 1 base, and 14 bases lay outside the gene matches. The CDR3 is 18 residues long.

The table lists this clone with a few counts. The chain couples TRBV10-2 to TRBJ1-4; no firm D call. Deletions cut 10 bases from V and 4 bases from J, with 16 bases between. Germline CDR1 reads WSHSY; CDR2 reads SAAADI. This CDR3 region has 14 residues. CDR3: CATSVLSYNEKLFF. The CDR3 coding sequence is TGCGCCACCTCCGTCCTATCTTATAATGAAAAACTGTTTTTT.

The chain has TRBV27 and TRBJ2-3; tentative D call: TRBD2 (5 bases). Germline lookup yields CDR1 MNHEY and CDR2 SMNVEV (reference sequence). The V and J ends lost 2 bases and 2 bases respectively, with 8 bases between them. The CDR3 is 14 amino acids. DNA of the CDR3: TGTGCCAGCAGTTTAGAGGGTGACACAGATACGCAGTATTTT. Residues: CASSLEGDTDTQYF.

This clone showed up just once. This sequence joins TRBV6-4 and TRBJ1-1; D remains unclear. This CDR3 has 14 amino acids. Trimming pared 0 bases from V and 1 base from J, leaving 6 bases between. Germline V lookup: CDR1 MRHNA, CDR2 SNTAGT. This CDR3 reads CASSDSPGNTEAFF. CDR3 in DNA: TGTGCCAGCAGTGACTCCCCAGGGAACACTGAAGCTTTCTTT.

The rearrangement joins TRBV19 to TRBJ2-2; 14 bases map to TRBD2. The J segment lost 7 bases and the V segment lost 5 bases, leaving 15 bases of the junction unmatched. This CDR3 is built from 19 residues. Per the germline V gene, CDR1 is LNHDA and CDR2 is SQIVND (reference sequence). For the CDR3, the DNA is TGTGCCAGTAGTCCCTCCCGACTAGCGGGAGGGCTTGCAGGCGGGGAGCTGTTTTTT. Amino acids: CASSPSRLAGGLAGGELFF.

The rearrangement links TRBV29-1 to TRBJ2-7, with 8 bases fitting TRBD2. The CDR3 consists of 14 residues. The ends lost 5 bases at V and 0 bases at J; junction bases unmatched: 6. The germline CDR1 and CDR2 sequences are SQVTM and ANQGSEA. The CDR3 DNA sequence: TGCAGCGTTACCCTCCTAGCGGGCTCCTACGAGCAGTACTTC. Translating it yields CSVTLLAGSYEQYF.

The gene calls are TRBV4-1 and TRBJ2-1, with D tentatively TRBD2 (5 bases). The CDR3 is made up of 15 amino acids. Germline V gene sequence: CDR1 MGHRA, CDR2 YSYEKL. Deletions cut 4 bases from V and 0 bases from J, with 10 bases between. The CDR3 spells CASSLGDFSYNEQFF. The CDR3 DNA follows: TGCGCCAGCAGCCTCGGGGATTTCTCCTACAATGAGCAGTTCTTC.

The chain has TRBV28 and TRBJ2-1, with D possibly being TRBD1 (6 bases). Trimming pared 5 bases from V and 4 bases from J, leaving 18 bases between. The CDR3 loop spans 16 amino acids. The germline CDR1 and CDR2 sequences are MDHEN and SYDVKM. The CDR3 DNA is TGTGCCAGCAGTCCTATGACAGGATTGGGATACAATGAGCAGTTCTTC. It is translated as CASSPMTGLGYNEQFF. Looking up the rest from reference TRBV28 and TRBJ2-1 gives the full variable domain: DVKVTQSSRYLVKRTGEKVFLECVQDMDHENMFWYRQDPGLGLRLIYFSYDVKMKEKGDIPEGYSVSREKKERFSLILESASTNQTSMYLCASSPMTGLGYNEQFFGPGTRLTVL.

This clone was seen a few times. The rearrangement uses TRBV9 and TRBJ2-7; D not certain. The CDR3 sequence is 12 residues long. Germline V gene data show CDR1 as SGDLS and CDR2 as YYNGEE. V was trimmed by 0 bases and J by 5 bases, leaving 6 bases between them. The CDR3 loop is CASSVAFHEQYF. The CDR3 region has the DNA TGTGCCAGCAGCGTAGCTTTCCACGAGCAGTACTTC. Using reference TRBV9 and TRBJ2-7 for the parts outside the CDR3, the full variable domain is DSGVTQTPKHLITATGQRVTLRCSPRSGDLSVYWYQQSLDQGLQFLIQYYNGEERAKGNILERFSAQQFPDLHSELNLSSLELGDSALYFCASSVAFHEQYFGPGTRLTVT.

V usage is TRBV27 and J usage is TRBJ2-2; perhaps TRBD1 as D (5 bases). Germline V gene sequence: CDR1 MNHEY, CDR2 SMNVEV (reference sequence). V was cut by 2 bases and J by 6 bases, with 16 bases left in between. The CDR3 is 16 residues long. The CDR3 DNA is TGTGCCAGCAGTTTAAGAGTGAAGGGGCCGGCCGGGGAGCTGTTTTTT. It encodes CASSLRVKGPAGELFF.

This rearrangement joins TRBV29-1 to TRBJ1-2, with D unclear. Germline V gene sequence: CDR1 SQVTM, CDR2 ANQGSEA. Trimming removed 5 bases from V and 5 bases from J, with 12 bases in between. The CDR3 is 12 residues long. CDR3 sequence (DNA): TGCAGCGTTCGTGCAACAGAGTATGGCTACACCTTC. Its translation is CSVRATEYGYTF.

This rearrangement joins TRBV2 to TRBJ2-4; TRBD2 matches at 9 bases. Germline V lookup: CDR1 SNHLY, CDR2 FYNNEI. This CDR3 is built from 15 residues. Trimming cost V 4 bases and J 9 bases; bases outside gene matches: 10. The CDR3 reads CASSGGAGGLGIQYF. CDR3 bases: TGTGCCAGCAGTGGTGGCGCGGGAGGGTTGGGCATTCAGTACTTC.

Comments on this clone: The identical CDR3 is also encoded by other nucleotide sequences in the sample. The V call is TRBV5-1, the J call TRBJ1-5; D not certain. V was cut by 2 bases and J by 4 bases, with 7 bases left in between. There are 13 residues in the CDR3. Germline-derived CDR1 and CDR2 are SGHRS and YFSETQ. This CDR3 is CASSLGRNQPQHF. Here the CDR3 DNA reads TGCGCCAGCAGCTTAGGCAGGAATCAGCCCCAGCATTTT.

V usage is TRBV6-1 and J usage is TRBJ1-2, with TRBD1 matching over 9 bases. This CDR3 has 15 amino acids. V lost 0 bases to trimming and J lost 7 bases; unmatched junction nucleotides: 6. CDR1 is MNHNS and CDR2 is SASEGT in the germline V gene. This CDR3 is CASSEARTGGRGYTF. The CDR3, as DNA: TGTGCCAGCAGTGAAGCGCGAACAGGGGGCCGTGGCTACACCTTC.

The CDR3 loop reads CASSTMTGPRGYTF. The CDR3 DNA is TGTGCCAGCAGCACAATGACAGGACCTCGGGGCTACACCTTC. J is TRBJ1-2 and V is TRBV7-2; TRBD1 is a possible D gene (6 bases). The V end lost 5 bases, the J end lost 8 bases, and 18 bases lay between the germline ends. The CDR3 spans 14 residues. From germline, CDR1 is SGHTA and CDR2 FQGNSA.

The count of this clone is one. The chain joins TRBV10-1 to TRBJ1-5; D is unclear. This CDR3 contains 13 residues. The germline V and J ends were trimmed by 5 bases and 3 bases, with 8 bases remaining between them. The germline V gene has CDR1 WNHNN and CDR2 SYGVQD (reference sequence). The chain's CDR3 is CASSSAYNQPQHF. CDR3 DNA sequence: TGCGCCAGCAGTTCTGCCTACAATCAGCCCCAGCATTTT.

The chain combines TRBV20-1 with TRBJ2-5, with no clear D. The CDR3 is 10 residues long. Germline V lookup: CDR1 DFQATT, CDR2 SNEGSKA (reference sequence). V lost 5 bases and J 2 bases, leaving 3 bases between the germline ends. In DNA, the CDR3 is TGCAGTGCTCTGCAAGAGACCCAGTACTTC. Residues: CSALQETQYF.

This clone was seen only a few times. This CDR3 is CASGKQGSTGELFF. The CDR3 DNA is TGTGCCAGCGGGAAACAGGGTAGCACCGGGGAGCTGTTTTTT. The gene calls are TRBV6-1 and TRBJ2-2; possible D gene TRBD1, 6 bases. The CDR3 totals 14 residues. Germline V gives CDR1 MNHNS, CDR2 SASEGT. V was shortened by 8 bases and J by 4 bases, with 14 bases between the two germline ends.

This sequence joins TRBV7-8 and TRBJ2-7; possibly TRBD2 for D (6 bases). Germline V gene sequence: CDR1 SGHVS, CDR2 FQNEAQ. V was cut by 1 base and J by 2 bases, with 15 bases left in between. There are 16 residues in the CDR3. CDR3 nucleotides: TGTGCCAGCAGCTTAGACTCGGGACTGGACCCCTACGAGCAGTACTTC. Translated: CASSLDSGLDPYEQYF.

The chain has TRBV7-9 and TRBJ2-7; TRBD1 is a possible D gene (6 bases). The CDR3 has 14 residues. Trimming shortened V by 5 bases and J by 3 bases, and 14 bases separated the two germline ends. Germline V gene lookup returns CDR1 SEHNR and CDR2 FQNEAQ (reference sequence). DNA of the CDR3: TGTGCCAGCAGCCCACCGGGACAACACTACGAGCAGTACTTC. Translated: CASSPPGQHYEQYF.

The chain combines TRBV10-3 with TRBJ2-1; the D gene is possibly TRBD2 (6 bases). V was shortened by 10 bases and J by 6 bases, with 22 bases between the two germline ends. CDR1 and CDR2 from the germline V gene are ENHRY and SYGVKD. This CDR3 spans 15 amino acids. The CDR3: CAKKRGTEIINEQFF. The CDR3 DNA sequence: TGTGCCAAAAAACGGGGGACGGAGATTATCAATGAGCAGTTCTTC.

This clone has only a few counts. The chain links TRBV5-1 to TRBJ2-1; 9 bases are shared with TRBD1. The V segment lost 2 bases and the J segment 9 bases; nucleotides outside the gene matches: 6. Germline V gene data show CDR1 as SGHRS and CDR2 as YFSETQ. The CDR3 sequence is 14 residues long. CDR3: CASSLGQGWGEQFF. CDR3 DNA: TGCGCCAGCAGCTTAGGACAGGGGTGGGGTGAGCAGTTCTTC.

CDR3 bases: TGTGCCAGCAGTTTATTCGGTACCTACGAGCAGTACTTC. Amino acid sequence: CASSLFGTYEQYF. The chain carries TRBV28 and TRBJ2-7; D not certain. Germline CDR1 MDHEN, CDR2 SYDVKM. The CDR3 totals 13 residues. V was shortened by 1 base and J by 2 bases, with 6 bases between the two germline ends. The whole variable domain, filled in from reference TRBV28 and TRBJ2-7, reads DVKVTQSSRYLVKRTGEKVFLECVQDMDHENMFWYRQDPGLGLRLIYFSYDVKMKEKGDIPEGYSVSREKKERFSLILESASTNQTSMYLCASSLFGTYEQYFGPGTRLTVT.

The chain is built from TRBV18 and TRBJ1-5, with D perhaps matching TRBD1 (6 bases). Germline CDR1 is KGHSH and CDR2 is LQKENI. V was clipped by 0 bases and J by 9 bases, with 15 bases between them. This CDR3 is built from 15 residues. The CDR3 DNA follows: TGTGCCAGCTCACCACCCGGGACACCGGGTGGGCCCCAGCATTTT. Its protein is CASSPPGTPGGPQHF.

V gene TRBV29-1 combines with J gene TRBJ2-1; TRBD1 agrees at 9 bases. The trim removed 6 bases at V and 7 bases at J, leaving 7 bases unmatched. The CDR3 covers 13 residues. The germline V gene encodes CDR1 SQVTM and CDR2 ANQGSEA. The DNA of the CDR3 is TGCAGCGTCCCGGGACAGGGTATGAATGAGCAGTTCTTC. Its protein product is CSVPGQGMNEQFF.

J is TRBJ1-1 and V is TRBV21-1; the table's D call, TRBD1, was not checked against the DNA. TRBV21-1 is a documented pseudogene. The CDR3 spans 15 residues. The CDR3 DNA is TGTGCCAGCAGCACCTCGGACAGAGTGAACACTGAAGCTTTCTTT. Protein sequence: CASSTSDRVNTEAFF.

V is TRBV29-1 and J is TRBJ1-1, with 7 bases that match TRBD1. CDR1 and CDR2 (germline): SQVTM, ANQGSEA. The CDR3 totals 12 residues. Trimming at V came to 4 bases and at J to 3 bases, leaving 2 bases not matched to a gene. Here the CDR3 reads CSVAGQYTEAFF. The CDR3 bases are TGCAGCGTTGCGGGACAGTACACTGAAGCTTTCTTT.

This chain links TRBV28 with TRBJ2-7; D is unclear. Trimming cost V 5 bases and J 2 bases, with 7 bases left between them. The germline V gene encodes CDR1 MDHEN and CDR2 SYDVKM. The CDR3 extends over 12 amino acids. CDR3 loop: CASSISAYEQYF. The CDR3 bases are TGTGCCAGCAGTATCTCTGCCTACGAGCAGTACTTC.